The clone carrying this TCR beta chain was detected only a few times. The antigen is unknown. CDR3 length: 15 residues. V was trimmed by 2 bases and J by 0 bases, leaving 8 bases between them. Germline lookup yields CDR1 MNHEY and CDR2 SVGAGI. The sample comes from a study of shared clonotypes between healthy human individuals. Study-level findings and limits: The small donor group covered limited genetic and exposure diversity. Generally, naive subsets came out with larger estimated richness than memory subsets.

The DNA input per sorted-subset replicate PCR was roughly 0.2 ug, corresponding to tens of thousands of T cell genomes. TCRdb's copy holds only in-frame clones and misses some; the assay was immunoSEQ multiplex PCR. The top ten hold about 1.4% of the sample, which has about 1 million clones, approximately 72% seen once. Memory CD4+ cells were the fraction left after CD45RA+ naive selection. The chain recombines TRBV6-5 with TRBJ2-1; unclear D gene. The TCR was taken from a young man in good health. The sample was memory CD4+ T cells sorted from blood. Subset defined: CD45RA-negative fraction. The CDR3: CASSYGQVSYNEQFF. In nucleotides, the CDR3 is TGTGCCAGCAGTTACGGCCAGGTCTCCTACAATGAGCAGTTCTTC.